This T cell receptor (beta chain) was profiled in a study of response to subunit inactivated influenza vaccine. Broader study findings: There was a suggestion from the authors that each seasonal influenza vaccination recruits few new T cells.

This clonotype was seen repeatedly, ten times or more. Antigen specificity is unknown. TCRdb processed the RT-PCR reads anew with MiXCR; each CDR3 protein has one entry. The profile shows around 850,000 distinct CDR3 sequences, approximately 17% of them singletons. With 6 bases clipped from V and 7 bases from J, the junction kept 5 bases outside the gene matches. CDR1 and CDR2 from the germline V gene are SQVTM and ANQGSEA. The CDR3 has 13 residues. The V call is TRBV29-1, the J call TRBJ2-1; 11 bases match TRBD2. Sample: PBMCs from blood, taken roughly 5 days after vaccination. The origin of this receptor is a man between 50 and 59 years old who received an inactivated influenza vaccine. The CDR3 spells CSVTSGGVNEQFF. The DNA of the CDR3 is TGCAGCGTAACTAGCGGGGGAGTGAATGAGCAGTTCTTC.